Sequencing of this TCR beta chain was carried out in a study of PD-1 blockade in classical Hodgkin lymphoma. Study observations and caveats: Significant TCR diversity gains by C4D1 occurred in CD4+ but not CD8+ cells. When nivolumab was started under 1 year after ASCT, patients were excluded. Newly diagnosed patients had baseline TCR diversity that was reportedly lower than that of healthy donors.

Brentuximab vedotin exposure varied, and every patient relapsed after autologous stem cell transplantation. On this clone: Its antigen is unknown.

Sequencing used immunoSEQ multiplex PCR; TCRdb keeps in-frame clones, though not all of them. This table holds about 17,000 clones, 70% to 80% found once. J was trimmed by 8 bases and V by 5 bases; bases with no gene match: 13. CDR3 size: 16 residues. Germline V lookup: CDR1 SGHTS, CDR2 YDEGEE. Here the sequenced sample was peripheral blood mononuclear cells (PBMCs), taken at baseline. The V call is TRBV5-8, the J call TRBJ2-1; 10 bases are shared with TRBD2. This TCR was sampled from a human donor with classical Hodgkin lymphoma. CDR3 coding DNA: TGTGCCAGCAGTATAGAGCGGGGGGGCTTTGGGGATGAGCAGTTCTTC. This encodes CASSIERGGFGDEQFF.